The 32 T cell receptor beta chains below come from one sample, sequenced in a study of immune characterization of retroperitoneal liposarcoma. MiXCR, applied by TCRdb to the PCR reads, yields one record per CDR3 protein. The sample comprises some 10,000 distinct CDR3 sequences, 25% to 30% of which are singletons, and roughly 9.5% rests with the top ten. The sample consisted of tumor tissue. Receptors originate from a female donor with retroperitoneal liposarcoma.

The chain links TRBV11-3 to TRBJ2-3; weak D call: TRBD2 (7 bases). There are 15 residues in the CDR3. Germline V CDR1 and CDR2: SGHNT, YENEEA. Trimming cost V 5 bases and J 4 bases, with 16 bases left between them. For the CDR3, the DNA is TGTGCCAGCAGCCCGGGGGGCGGGAGCCCAGATACGCAGTATTTT. Its translation is CASSPGGGSPDTQYF. The full variable domain, rest sourced from reference TRBV11-3 and TRBJ2-3, is EAGVVQSPRYKIIEKKQPVAFWCNPISGHNTLYWYLQNLGQGPELLIRYENEEAVDDSQLPKDRFSAERLKGVDSTLKIQPAELGDSAVYLCASSPGGGSPDTQYFGPGTRLTVL.

This clonotype is classed as medium-sized. The chain has TRBV6-1 and TRBJ2-7; the match to TRBD2 covers 8 bases. Losses at the gene ends were 6 bases for V and 0 bases for J; bases not matched to a gene: 10. This CDR3 contains 16 residues. Germline CDR1 MNHNS, CDR2 SASEGT. The CDR3 loop is CASSERGGGSSYEQYF. DNA for the CDR3: TGTGCCAGCAGCGAAAGGGGCGGGGGGAGCTCCTACGAGCAGTACTTC.

At least ten counts were recorded for this clonotype. The rearrangement links TRBV7-6 to TRBJ2-1, with unresolved D. The ends were cut back, 6 bases at V and 10 bases at J, with 16 bases in the middle. The CDR3 has 13 amino acids. Germline-derived CDR1 and CDR2 are SGHVS and FNYEAQ. CDR3 in amino acids: CASSTEAFYEQFF. The CDR3 region has the DNA TGTGCCAGCAGTACCGAGGCTTTCTACGAGCAGTTCTTC.

This chain uses TRBV6-1 with TRBJ1-2, with D hard to call. Germline assignment: CDR1 MNHNS and CDR2 SASEGT. The CDR3 loop spans 14 amino acids. The V end was cut by 0 bases, the J end by 4 bases, with 9 bases between. CDR3 sequence (DNA): TGTGCCAGCAGTGAAGCGCGGTCATTCTATGGCTACACCTTC. It codes for CASSEARSFYGYTF.

As regards this clonotype: One end of the junction varies from germline; a read error may be responsible. The CDR3 sequence: CASSPRTSGSPGSF. In DNA form, the CDR3 reads TGTGCCAGCAGTCCCCGGACTAGCGGGAGCCCAGGCTCATTC. The chain joins TRBV12-3 or TRBV12-4 to TRBJ2-7, with 13 bases matching TRBD2. The CDR3 extends over 14 amino acids.

This clonotype is termed medium-sized. This chain connects TRBV6-1 to TRBJ2-1; D is possibly TRBD1 (5 bases). The CDR3 loop spans 13 amino acids. Trimming stripped 5 bases from V and 8 bases from J, with 13 bases between. The germline V gene encodes CDR1 MNHNS and CDR2 SASEGT. CDR3 in DNA: TGTGCCAGCAGTCAGGGAATCGGATATGAGCAGTTCTTC. Translated: CASSQGIGYEQFF.

The rearrangement joins TRBV24-1 to TRBJ2-3, with D unclear. Trimming cost V 1 base and J 0 bases, with 10 bases left between them. Germline CDR1 reads KGHDR; CDR2 reads SFDVKD. The CDR3 is 16 amino acids. This CDR3 is CATSDLEFASTDTQYF. CDR3 DNA: TGTGCCACCAGTGATTTAGAGTTTGCTAGCACAGATACGCAGTATTTT.

This clonotype was counted only a few times. The chain links TRBV12-3 or TRBV12-4 to TRBJ2-2; 14 bases align to TRBD2. This CDR3 region has 19 residues. After removal of 3 bases from V and 0 bases from J, the junction contained 6 bases not matched to a gene. The CDR3 sequence is CASSFSGLAGVPNTGELFF. The CDR3 bases are TGTGCCAGCAGTTTTTCGGGACTAGCGGGAGTTCCGAACACCGGGGAGCTGTTTTTT.

The chain recombines TRBV27 with TRBJ1-1, with no clear D. Germline V gives CDR1 MNHEY, CDR2 SMNVEV (reference sequence). The CDR3 is made up of 14 amino acids. V gave up 3 bases and J gave up 1 base, with 9 bases separating them. The CDR3 nucleotides are TGTGCCAGCAGTTTTCGACCACAGAACACTGAAGCTTTCTTT. Protein: CASSFRPQNTEAFF.

Relative to its sample, this clonotype is large (0.1 to 1%). This chain connects TRBV7-2 to TRBJ2-7; 7 bases map to TRBD2. The CDR3 has 13 residues. After removal of 5 bases from V and 8 bases from J, the junction contained 9 bases not matched to a gene. The V gene's germline CDR1 is SGHTA and CDR2 FQGNSA. The CDR3 bases are TGTGCCAGCAGCGAAGGAGGGGACTATCAGCAGTACTTC. It codes for CASSEGGDYQQYF.

Many counts were recorded for this clonotype. J is TRBJ1-6 and V is TRBV6-1, with a tentative D call TRBD1 (5 bases). The V gene lost 0 bases and the J gene lost 5 bases, with 8 bases spanning the gap. Germline CDR1 is MNHNS and CDR2 is SASEGT. The CDR3 length is 15 residues. The CDR3 bases are TGTGCCAGCAGTGAAGCCAAGGGACATAATTCACCCCTCCACTTT. Its protein is CASSEAKGHNSPLHF.

By share, this clonotype counts as large. The chain combines TRBV7-2 with TRBJ2-5, with a possible D match to TRBD1 (7 bases). The closer fit of TRBJ2-7 to the DNA end suggests the J call may be wrong. The germline CDR1 and CDR2 sequences are SGHTA and FQGNSA. The CDR3 is made up of 15 amino acids. CDR3 amino acids: CASSSTGWERAEQYF. The CDR3 region has the DNA TGTGCCAGCAGCTCGACAGGGTGGGAGCGGGCCGAGCAGTACTTC.

This clonotype was counted at least ten times. The chain carries TRBV11-2 and TRBJ2-4; 8 bases agree with TRBD2. V lost 5 bases, J lost 14 bases, and 5 bases stayed unmatched. Germline V gene lookup returns CDR1 SGHAT and CDR2 FQNNGV. The CDR3 is made up of 11 amino acids. CDR3 sequence: CASSNSGTEYF. As DNA, the CDR3 is TGTGCCAGCAGCAATAGCGGGACGGAGTACTTC.

Only a few counts were recorded for this clonotype. V gene TRBV6-1 combines with J gene TRBJ1-1; 12 bases map to TRBD1. The CDR3 is made up of 14 amino acids. J lost 7 bases, V lost 6 bases, and 6 bases had no gene match. In germline, CDR1 is MNHNS, CDR2 SASEGT. CDR3 in DNA: TGTGCCAGCAGACCGGGACAGGGGGCTTTTGAAGCTTTCTTT. Its protein product is CASRPGQGAFEAFF.

The V gene is TRBV3-1, the J gene TRBJ2-4, with D tentatively TRBD1 (7 bases). The CDR3 contains 12 residues. Germline CDR1 is LGHDT and CDR2 is YNNKEL (reference sequence). The V end lost 1 base, the J end lost 13 bases, and 11 bases lay between the germline ends. The CDR3, as DNA: TGTGCCAGCAGCCAAGGCAGGGGGGAGCAGTACTTC. The encoded protein is CASSQGRGEQYF.

This chain uses TRBV24-1 with TRBJ2-5; tentatively, D is TRBD1 or TRBD2 (6 bases each). Trimming took 10 bases from V and 11 from J, leaving 28 bases between them. Per germline, CDR1 KGHDR and CDR2 SFDVKD. This CDR3 comprises 15 residues. CDR3 bases: TGTGCCACTGCCCAGGGGACTCACTCCTACAATGAGCAGTACTTC. Amino acids: CATAQGTHSYNEQYF.

This chain uses TRBV6-6 with TRBJ1-6; D remains ambiguous. V lost 0 bases and J 7 bases, leaving 13 bases between the germline ends. This CDR3 has 16 amino acids. Per germline, CDR1 MNHNY and CDR2 SVGAGI (reference sequence). DNA of the CDR3: TGTGCCAGCAGTTACTCGACCCCGGGGAACAATTCACCCCTCCACTTT. Its translation is CASSYSTPGNNSPLHF.

Only a few counts were recorded for this clonotype. This chain uses TRBV7-8 with TRBJ2-4; D possibly corresponds to TRBD2 (6 bases). Near its end, the DNA agrees better with TRBJ2-7, so the J call may be wrong. CDR1 and CDR2 (germline): SGHVS, FQNEAQ. This CDR3 spans 13 amino acids. The CDR3 region has the DNA TGTGCCAGCGCGAATGGGAGGTACTACGAGCAGTACTTC. This codes for CASANGRYYEQYF.

This chain uses TRBV27 with TRBJ2-7; 11 nucleotides agree with TRBD1. V lost 10 bases, J lost 4 bases, and 6 bases stayed unmatched. From germline, CDR1 is MNHEY and CDR2 SMNVEV (reference sequence). The CDR3 runs to 13 residues. In nucleotides, the CDR3 is TGTGCCACCGGACAGGGGGCGCTTTACGAGCAGTACTTC. Protein sequence: CATGQGALYEQYF.

Turning to this clonotype: The missing conserved phenylalanine or tryptophan at the end of this CDR3 makes a read error likely. The V call is TRBV24-1, the J call TRBJ2-1; D is uncertain. Gene TRBJ2-5 matches the end of the DNA better, so the J call may be wrong. This CDR3 is 13 amino acids long. Germline V gene sequence: CDR1 KGHDR, CDR2 SFDVKD. CDR3 in amino acids: CATSDPSVGTQYS. The CDR3 DNA is TGTGCCACCAGTGACCCATCGGTCGGGACCCAGTACTCC.

This sequence joins TRBV5-1 and TRBJ2-1, with 8 bases identical to TRBD2. The CDR3 has 17 residues. The V segment lost 4 bases and the J segment 5 bases; nucleotides outside the gene matches: 14. Germline V gene data show CDR1 as SGHRS and CDR2 as YFSETQ. CDR3 coding DNA: TGCGCCAGCAGCCAGACTGGAGGCGGGGGGCCCCACAATGAGCAGTTCTTC. This gives the protein CASSQTGGGGPHNEQFF. The complete variable domain, with remaining parts taken from reference TRBV5-1 and TRBJ2-1, reads KAGVTQTPRYLIKTRGQQVTLSCSPISGHRSVSWYQQTPGQGLQFLFEYFSETQRNKGNFPGRFSGRQFSNSRSEMNVSTLELGDSALYLCASSQTGGGGPHNEQFFGPGTRLTVL.

This clonotype showed up just a few times. The rearrangement uses TRBV7-2 and TRBJ2-1; D is perhaps TRBD1 or TRBD2 (5 bases each). The tail of the sequence fits TRBJ2-7 better, so the J call may be wrong. The germline gives CDR1 SGHTA, CDR2 FQGNSA. The CDR3 loop spans 13 amino acids. CDR3 in DNA: TGTGCCAGCAGCTCCGGACCGGGACGCGAGCAGTACTTC. Encoded protein: CASSSGPGREQYF.

CDR3: CASSYSALRVLSETQYF. The CDR3 nucleotides read TGTGCCAGCAGTTACTCTGCCTTAAGGGTGCTGTCGGAGACCCAGTACTTC. The chain combines TRBV6-6 with TRBJ2-1; D gene uncertain. TRBJ2-5 explains the end of the DNA better; the J call may be wrong. Germline CDR1 MNHNY, CDR2 SVGAGI (reference sequence). The CDR3 is made up of 17 amino acids.

By its share, this clonotype is medium-sized. The chain combines TRBV6-1 with TRBJ2-1, with D uncertain. The J call may be incorrect, as the DNA end agrees better with TRBJ2-7. The CDR3 spans 14 residues. Per the germline V gene, CDR1 is MNHNS and CDR2 is SASEGT. The CDR3 loop reads CASSDQPIGYEQYF. For the CDR3, the DNA is TGTGCCAGCAGTGACCAGCCGATTGGTTACGAGCAGTACTTC.

This clonotype has just one count. The chain recombines TRBV6-5 with TRBJ1-2; D gene unclear. The V end was cut by 2 bases, the J end by 7 bases, with 14 bases between. The CDR3 totals 14 residues. Germline CDR1 MNHEY, CDR2 SVGAGI. The CDR3 reads CASSYGRDEPGYTF. The CDR3 nucleotides are TGTGCCAGCAGTTACGGGAGGGATGAACCTGGCTACACCTTC.

This clonotype was counted at least ten times. This sequence joins TRBV12-3 or TRBV12-4 and TRBJ1-2; D may be TRBD1 (5 bases). The CDR3 is 14 residues long. Trimming took off 3 bases at V and 2 bases at J, with 10 bases between the two ends. The chain's CDR3 is CASSFTDSNYGYTF. As DNA, the CDR3 is TGTGCCAGCAGTTTCACCGACAGCAACTATGGCTACACCTTC.

Judged by abundance, this clonotype is medium-sized (0.01 to 0.1%). The chain recombines TRBV6-1 with TRBJ2-1; D gene ambiguous. CDR3 size: 12 residues. V was cut by 5 bases and J by 6 bases, with 8 bases left in between. Germline V gene sequence: CDR1 MNHNS, CDR2 SASEGT. The DNA of the CDR3 is TGTGCCAGCAGTCTCGTGGGCAATGAGCAGTTCTTC. This codes for CASSLVGNEQFF.

This clonotype appeared a few times. J is TRBJ1-1 and V is TRBV27; possible D gene TRBD1, 5 bases. Germline-derived CDR1 and CDR2 are MNHEY and SMNVEV (reference sequence). This CDR3 has 14 amino acids. The ends were cut back, 3 bases at V and 1 base at J, with 9 bases in the middle. In DNA form, the CDR3 reads TGTGCCAGCAGTTTGGCAGGGCGGAACACTGAAGCTTTCTTT. This gives the protein CASSLAGRNTEAFF.

The chain has TRBV27 and TRBJ2-1; 10 bases match TRBD1. The CDR3 is 16 residues long. The V gene's germline CDR1 is MNHEY and CDR2 SMNVEV (reference sequence). V gave up 4 bases and J gave up 4 bases; unmatched junction bases: 7. CDR3 loop: CASSSYRDRGYNEQFF. DNA of the CDR3: TGTGCCAGCAGTTCATACCGGGACAGGGGATACAATGAGCAGTTCTTC.

The chain is built from TRBV6-1 and TRBJ2-1; tentative D call: TRBD2 (6 bases). The J call is doubtful: the DNA matches TRBJ2-5 better. The CDR3 totals 16 residues. CDR1 is MNHNS and CDR2 is SASEGT in the germline V gene. CDR3 nucleotide sequence: TGTGCCAGCAGTGAAGATTATAGCGGAGGGGTAGGGACCCAGTACTTC. Its protein is CASSEDYSGGVGTQYF.

The chain couples TRBV6-1 to TRBJ2-1; D unclear. Germline loops: CDR1 MNHNS, CDR2 SASEGT. Trimming took off 1 base at V and 10 bases at J, with 11 bases between the two ends. The CDR3 runs 13 residues. The CDR3, as DNA: TGTGCCAGCAGTGAAGTCCGGCGTCGGGAGCAGTTCTTC. The encoded protein is CASSEVRRREQFF.

The gene calls are TRBV27 and TRBJ2-1; 7 bases agree with TRBD2. The V gene end was trimmed by 0 bases and the J gene end by 2 bases; junction bases not matched to a gene: 1. The CDR3 length is 15 residues. Germline-derived CDR1 and CDR2 are MNHEY and SMNVEV (reference sequence). The CDR3 reads CASSLSGGAYNEQFF. As DNA, the CDR3 is TGTGCCAGCAGTTTATCGGGGGGGGCCTACAATGAGCAGTTCTTC.